These 32 T cell receptor beta chains were all obtained from the same sample, sequenced in a study of human T cells and chemical hapten exposure. TCRdb itself ran the RACE reads through MiXCR, one entry per CDR3 protein. The sample lists 80,000 to 100,000 distinct CDR3 sequences, approximately 9.7% occurring once. Specified time point: healthy volunteer bleed at 2 weeks. Total RNA was isolated from unfractionated whole blood. Specimen: whole blood. All receptors derive from a female donor in good health. Some clones in this sample may be carry-over from other donors' samples.

This clonotype has only a few counts. The rearrangement links TRBV6-5 to TRBJ2-3, with 10 bases matching TRBD2. CDR3 size: 16 residues. J gave up 5 bases and V 2 bases, and 7 bases lay outside the gene matches. Germline lookup yields CDR1 MNHEY and CDR2 SVGAGI. The CDR3 protein is CASSYRLAGGVDTQYF. The CDR3, as DNA: TGTGCCAGCAGTTACCGGTTAGCGGGGGGTGTAGATACGCAGTATTTT.

This clonotype was detected ten times or more. The genes are TRBV12-3 or TRBV12-4 and TRBJ1-5; D is unclear. This CDR3 contains 13 residues. V was cut by 4 bases and J by 4 bases, with 8 bases left in between. The CDR3 sequence: CASSYSENQPQHF. The CDR3 DNA reads as TGTGCCAGCAGTTATTCTGAGAATCAGCCCCAGCATTTT.

A few counts support this clonotype. The V call is TRBV5-4, the J call TRBJ1-1; TRBD1 matches 12 bases. CDR1 and CDR2 from the germline V gene are SGHNT and YYREEE (reference sequence). The CDR3 covers 15 residues. J was trimmed by 6 bases and V by 4 bases; bases with no gene match: 7. The CDR3 DNA follows: TGTGCCAGCAGCGTTCCCGGGACAGGGGGCCCTGAAGCTTTCTTT. Translating gives CASSVPGTGGPEAFF.

For this clonotype: This may arise from a read error, as a much more abundant clone is one base away. The gene calls are TRBV29-1 and TRBJ2-3; D possibly corresponds to TRBD2 (5 bases). This CDR3 is 13 amino acids long. The germline V and J ends were trimmed by 7 bases and 5 bases, with 16 bases remaining between them. The germline V gene encodes CDR1 SQVTM and CDR2 ANQGSEA. The CDR3, as DNA: TGCAGCGGTGGACTGTCCCGAGGAGATACGCAGTATTTT. Amino acid sequence: CSGGLSRGDTQYF.

This clonotype was counted at least ten times. The chain uses TRBV4-3 and TRBJ1-4; no reliable D call. The CDR3 is 15 amino acids. The V gene's germline CDR1 is LGHNA and CDR2 YSLEER. Trimming left V 6 bases short and J 3 bases short, with 14 bases between. DNA of the CDR3: TGCGCCAGCAGTCCGGATAGACGGCCTAATGAAAAACTGTTTTTT. It translates to CASSPDRRPNEKLFF.

This clonotype was observed a few times. The V call is TRBV30, the J call TRBJ2-3; D remains ambiguous. The CDR3 consists of 12 residues. Germline CDR1 reads GTSNPN; CDR2 reads SVGIG (reference sequence). Deletions cut 1 base from V and 5 bases from J, with 7 bases between. CDR3 amino acids: CAWSEGQDTQYF. CDR3 DNA: TGTGCCTGGAGTGAGGGCCAAGATACGCAGTATTTT.

This clonotype was detected only a few times. The rearrangement joins TRBV11-2 to TRBJ1-1; D is unclear. V lost 2 bases and J lost 3, with 10 bases in between. CDR1 and CDR2 from the germline V gene are SGHAT and FQNNGV. There are 14 residues in the CDR3. The CDR3 region has the DNA TGTGCCAGCAGCTTATATCGGATGGACACTGAAGCTTTCTTT. It yields the protein CASSLYRMDTEAFF.

This clonotype was seen at least ten times. The rearrangement uses TRBV5-1 and TRBJ1-1; D not certain. Trimming left V 4 bases short and J 2 bases short, with 12 bases between. This CDR3 is 14 amino acids long. The V gene's germline CDR1 is SGHRS and CDR2 YFSETQ. The CDR3 loop is CASSATGVNTEAFF. CDR3 bases: TGCGCCAGCAGCGCCACTGGGGTAAACACTGAAGCTTTCTTT.

This sequence joins TRBV11-2 and TRBJ2-1; no clear D gene. This CDR3 is 17 amino acids long. CDR1 and CDR2 from the germline V gene are SGHAT and FQNNGV. Trimming stripped 4 bases from V and 4 bases from J, with 20 bases between. The CDR3 protein is CASSSSYSIDTYNEQFF. The CDR3, as DNA: TGTGCCAGCAGCTCGTCATATTCGATTGACACTTACAATGAGCAGTTCTTC.

This chain links TRBV7-2 with TRBJ2-5, with D possibly being TRBD1 (5 bases). From germline, CDR1 is SGHTA and CDR2 FQGNSA. Trimming removed 2 bases from V and 5 bases from J, with 21 bases in between. CDR3 size: 17 residues. CDR3 region: CASSLLKTGTSKETQYF. In nucleotides, the CDR3 is TGTGCCAGCAGCTTATTGAAAACAGGAACGTCAAAGGAGACCCAGTACTTC.

CDR3 protein: CASSVGTPADTQYF. In DNA, the CDR3 is TGTGCCAGCAGCGTCGGGACTCCGGCAGATACGCAGTATTTT. The chain is built from TRBV9 and TRBJ2-3; D is possibly TRBD2 (6 bases). The germline V and J ends were trimmed by 2 bases and 4 bases, with 11 bases remaining between them. Germline values: CDR1 SGDLS, CDR2 YYNGEE. The CDR3 is 14 amino acids.

This clonotype was found many times. V and J are TRBV28 and TRBJ2-4, with D perhaps TRBD2 (5 bases). V gave up 5 bases and J gave up 1 base, with 15 bases separating them. CDR3 length: 16 amino acids. Germline loops: CDR1 MDHEN, CDR2 SYDVKM. The CDR3 nucleotides are TGTGCCAGCAGTGTTATTGCACTAGGGGCCAAAAACATTCAGTACTTC. Protein: CASSVIALGAKNIQYF. The full variable domain, with the rest looked up from reference TRBV28 and TRBJ2-4, is DVKVTQSSRYLVKRTGEKVFLECVQDMDHENMFWYRQDPGLGLRLIYFSYDVKMKEKGDIPEGYSVSREKKERFSLILESASTNQTSMYLCASSVIALGAKNIQYFGAGTRLSVL.

This clonotype came up a few times. J is TRBJ1-1 and V is TRBV7-9, with TRBD1 as a possible D gene (6 bases). The CDR3 sequence is 12 residues long. Germline CDR1 SEHNR, CDR2 FQNEAQ (reference sequence). The V gene lost 3 bases and the J gene lost 7 bases, with 9 bases spanning the gap. The CDR3 sequence is CASSLGASEAFF. The DNA of the CDR3 is TGTGCCAGCAGCTTGGGGGCCAGTGAAGCTTTCTTT.

In this sample, this clonotype turned up a few times. The rearrangement joins TRBV6-1 to TRBJ1-5; weak D call: TRBD1 (5 bases). The germline gives CDR1 MNHNS, CDR2 SASEGT. The CDR3 sequence is 15 residues long. V was cut by 7 bases and J by 5 bases, with 18 bases left in between. CDR3 loop: CASTRNIGDYQPQHF. CDR3 bases: TGTGCCAGCACACGCAATATAGGGGACTATCAGCCCCAGCATTTT.

This clonotype was recorded a few times. The chain is built from TRBV6-5 and TRBJ2-5; no reliable D call. Deletions cut 3 bases from V and 9 bases from J, with 14 bases between. The CDR3 is 13 residues long. In germline, CDR1 is MNHEY, CDR2 SVGAGI. The CDR3 loop is CASSYDSLESQYF. The CDR3 bases are TGTGCCAGCAGTTATGATAGTCTGGAGTCCCAGTACTTC.

In this sample, this clonotype turned up a few times. V is TRBV7-9 and J is TRBJ2-6; D unresolved. The CDR3 length is 13 residues. V was pared by 3 bases and J by 5 bases, with 5 bases between. Germline V gives CDR1 SEHNR, CDR2 FQNEAQ (reference sequence). CDR3 in amino acids: CASSLGRANVLTF. The DNA for the CDR3 is TGTGCCAGCAGCTTGGGGAGGGCCAACGTCCTGACTTTC.

This clonotype occurred many times. The V and J genes are TRBV28 and TRBJ2-6; D call uncertain. The V end lost 8 bases, the J end lost 0 bases, and 11 bases lay between the germline ends. The CDR3 spans 15 residues. Germline-derived CDR1 and CDR2 are MDHEN and SYDVKM. The CDR3 spells CASSKLGSGANVLTF. The DNA for the CDR3 is TGTGCCAGCTCCAAGCTGGGCTCTGGGGCCAACGTCCTGACTTTC.

This chain joins TRBV7-9 and TRBJ1-1, with D possibly matching TRBD1 (5 bases). V was trimmed by 1 base and J by 0 bases, leaving 12 bases between them. In germline, CDR1 is SEHNR, CDR2 FQNEAQ (reference sequence). The CDR3 loop spans 16 amino acids. The CDR3 spells CASSLGAGPMNTEAFF. As DNA, the CDR3 is TGTGCCAGCAGCTTAGGGGCAGGGCCTATGAACACTGAAGCTTTCTTT.

Only a few counts were recorded for this clonotype. The chain recombines TRBV4-3 with TRBJ2-7, with D perhaps matching TRBD2 (5 bases). CDR1 is LGHNA and CDR2 is YSLEER in the germline V gene. V lost 0 bases, J lost 0 bases, and 6 bases lay in between. This CDR3 comprises 14 residues. The CDR3 nucleotides are TGCGCCAGCAGCCAAGAGGACTCCTCCTACGAGCAGTACTTC. Its protein product is CASSQEDSSYEQYF.

This clonotype occurred a few times. The chain is built from TRBV20-1 and TRBJ2-7; the D gene could be TRBD1 or TRBD2 (5 bases each). Germline loops: CDR1 DFQATT, CDR2 SNEGSKA (reference sequence). V lost 6 bases and J lost 6, with 18 bases in between. This CDR3 has 13 residues. The CDR3 sequence is CSAPPPGRVEQYF. Written as DNA, the CDR3 is TGCAGTGCCCCCCCCCCGGGGCGGGTCGAGCAGTACTTC.

The rearrangement uses TRBV28 and TRBJ1-5, with D possibly matching TRBD1 (6 bases). Germline V lookup: CDR1 MDHEN, CDR2 SYDVKM. V lost 3 bases and J lost 2, with 11 bases in between. This CDR3 has 15 amino acids. The CDR3, as DNA: TGTGCCAGCAGTTTCCAGGGGAGGGGCAATCAGCCCCAGCATTTT. Its protein is CASSFQGRGNQPQHF.

This clonotype has only a few counts. The chain has TRBV4-3 and TRBJ2-1, with 15 bases aligning to TRBD2. Losses at the gene ends were 2 bases for V and 7 bases for J; bases not matched to a gene: 12. The CDR3 length is 19 residues. Germline V lookup: CDR1 LGHNA, CDR2 YSLEER. The CDR3 sequence is CASSQKPGLAGGSGNEQFF. The CDR3 DNA reads as TGCGCCAGCAGCCAAAAACCTGGACTAGCGGGAGGGAGCGGTAATGAGCAGTTCTTC.

This clonotype was detected ten times or more. This CDR3 is CATIGPGHRETQYF. The CDR3 DNA follows: TGTGCCACCATCGGCCCAGGCCACAGAGAGACCCAGTACTTC. The chain uses TRBV28 and TRBJ2-5, with no clear D. This CDR3 contains 14 residues. Per the germline V gene, CDR1 is MDHEN and CDR2 is SYDVKM. The V end was cut by 10 bases, the J end by 4 bases, with 19 bases between.

CDR3 amino acids: CASSKLSPNEQFF. The CDR3, as DNA: TGTGCCAGCAGCAAACTATCCCCCAATGAGCAGTTCTTC. V is TRBV21-1 and J is TRBJ2-1. TRBV21-1 has pseudogene status. The CDR3 consists of 13 residues.

This clonotype was found a few times. The V gene is TRBV6-6, the J gene TRBJ2-7, with D perhaps TRBD2 (5 bases). The CDR3 runs 14 residues. CDR1 is MNHNY, CDR2 SVGAGI, per germline (reference sequence). Trimming removed 3 bases from V and 3 bases from J, with 12 bases in between. The CDR3 bases are TGTGCCAGCAGTTATGAGAGGGATGACTACGAGCAGTACTTC. Translation: CASSYERDDYEQYF.

The chain is built from TRBV5-6 and TRBJ2-7; TRBD2 agrees at 12 bases. The ends lost 4 bases at V and 7 bases at J; junction bases unmatched: 9. Germline CDR1 reads SGHDT; CDR2 reads YYEEEE. This CDR3 comprises 15 residues. CDR3 DNA sequence: TGTGCCAGCAGCCTATGGACTAGCGGGAAGGAGGAGCAGTACTTC. Protein: CASSLWTSGKEEQYF. The variable domain in full, completed from reference TRBV5-6 and TRBJ2-7, reads DAGVTQSPTHLIKTRGQQVTLRCSPKSGHDTVSWYQQALGQGPQFIFQYYEEEERQRGNFPDRFSGHQFPNYSSELNVNALLLGDSALYLCASSLWTSGKEEQYFGPGTRLTVT.

This clonotype was seen many times. The J gene is TRBJ2-7, the V gene TRBV28; 7 bases are shared with TRBD2. This CDR3 spans 15 amino acids. J was trimmed by 3 bases and V by 6 bases; bases with no gene match: 11. CDR1 and CDR2 (germline): MDHEN, SYDVKM. The chain's CDR3 is CASSDPGGRVYEQYF. In DNA, the CDR3 is TGTGCCAGCAGCGACCCCGGGGGGAGAGTCTACGAGCAGTACTTC.

The J gene is TRBJ2-1, the V gene TRBV11-2, with unresolved D. This CDR3 region has 12 residues. Germline loops: CDR1 SGHAT, CDR2 FQNNGV. The V end lost 5 bases, the J end lost 10 bases, and 12 bases lay between the germline ends. CDR3 nucleotide sequence: TGTGCCAGCAGCCCGTTGAGCAGGGAGCAGTTCTTC. Translating gives CASSPLSREQFF.

This clonotype was seen only a few times. The chain is built from TRBV20-1 and TRBJ2-7; 11 bases map to TRBD2. The CDR3 is made up of 15 amino acids. Germline assignment: CDR1 DFQATT and CDR2 SNEGSKA (reference sequence). The V segment lost 0 bases and the J segment 4 bases; nucleotides outside the gene matches: 5. The CDR3 protein is CSARENSGRDYEQYF. CDR3 nucleotide sequence: TGCAGTGCTAGAGAGAATAGCGGGAGGGATTACGAGCAGTACTTC.

V is TRBV4-2 and J is TRBJ2-7, with unresolved D. Germline V gene lookup returns CDR1 LGHNA and CDR2 YNFKEQ. The CDR3 consists of 14 residues. Trimming took 1 base from V and 1 from J, leaving 8 bases between them. CDR3 sequence: CASSQGDGSYEQYF. DNA for the CDR3: TGTGCCAGCAGCCAAGGTGACGGGTCCTACGAGCAGTACTTC.

This clonotype was seen more than once but under ten times. J is TRBJ2-2 and V is TRBV29-1, with TRBD2 matching over 9 bases. CDR3 length: 14 residues. V lost 3 bases to trimming and J lost 6 bases; unmatched junction nucleotides: 5. Germline CDR1 reads SQVTM; CDR2 reads ANQGSEA. CDR3 in DNA: TGCAGCGTTGATCCAGCGGGAGGATCCGGGGAGCTGTTTTTT. Its translation: CSVDPAGGSGELFF.

This clonotype was seen a few times. The chain uses TRBV28 and TRBJ2-3; D may be TRBD2 (6 bases). V gave up 4 bases and J gave up 4 bases, with 15 bases separating them. The CDR3 extends over 15 amino acids. Germline CDR1 is MDHEN and CDR2 is SYDVKM. CDR3 protein: CASSSGGSLSDTQYF. The CDR3 DNA reads TGTGCCAGCAGTTCCGGGGGTTCTCTATCAGATACGCAGTATTTT. Full variable domain (remainder filled in from reference TRBV28 and TRBJ2-3): DVKVTQSSRYLVKRTGEKVFLECVQDMDHENMFWYRQDPGLGLRLIYFSYDVKMKEKGDIPEGYSVSREKKERFSLILESASTNQTSMYLCASSSGGSLSDTQYFGPGTRLTVL.